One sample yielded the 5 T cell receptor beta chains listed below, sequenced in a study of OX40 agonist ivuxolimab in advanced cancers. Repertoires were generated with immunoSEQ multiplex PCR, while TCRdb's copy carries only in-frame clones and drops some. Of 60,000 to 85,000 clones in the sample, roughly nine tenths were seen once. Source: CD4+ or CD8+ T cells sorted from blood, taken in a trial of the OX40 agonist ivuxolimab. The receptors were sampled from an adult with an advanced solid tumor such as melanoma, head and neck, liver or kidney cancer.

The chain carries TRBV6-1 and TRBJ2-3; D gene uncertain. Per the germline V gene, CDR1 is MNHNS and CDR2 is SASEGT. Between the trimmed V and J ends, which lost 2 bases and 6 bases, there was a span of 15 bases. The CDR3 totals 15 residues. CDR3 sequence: CASSENRSPTDTQYF. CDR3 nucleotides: TGTGCCAGCAGTGAAAATCGCTCCCCGACGGATACGCAGTATTTT.

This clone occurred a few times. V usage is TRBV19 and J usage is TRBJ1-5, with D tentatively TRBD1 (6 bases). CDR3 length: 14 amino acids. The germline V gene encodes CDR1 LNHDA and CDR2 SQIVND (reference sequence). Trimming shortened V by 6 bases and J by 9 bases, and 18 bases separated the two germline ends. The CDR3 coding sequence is TGTGCCAGTAGCCGGGACATGCCAATGGGGCCCCAGCATTTT. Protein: CASSRDMPMGPQHF.

CDR3: CASRDRGNQPQHF. The CDR3 DNA follows: TGTGCCAGCAGGGACAGGGGCAATCAGCCCCAGCATTTT. The chain joins TRBV6-1 to TRBJ1-5; 8 nucleotides line up with TRBD1. Germline V gene sequence: CDR1 MNHNS, CDR2 SASEGT. The CDR3 has 13 amino acids. V trimming: 6 bases; J trimming: 2 bases; junction bases outside the gene matches: 0.

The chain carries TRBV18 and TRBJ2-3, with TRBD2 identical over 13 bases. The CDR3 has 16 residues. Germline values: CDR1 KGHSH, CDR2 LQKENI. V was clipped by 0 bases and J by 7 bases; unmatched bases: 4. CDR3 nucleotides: TGTGCCAGCTCACCACCGGGACTAGCGGGGTTGAATACGCAGTATTTT. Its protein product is CASSPPGLAGLNTQYF.

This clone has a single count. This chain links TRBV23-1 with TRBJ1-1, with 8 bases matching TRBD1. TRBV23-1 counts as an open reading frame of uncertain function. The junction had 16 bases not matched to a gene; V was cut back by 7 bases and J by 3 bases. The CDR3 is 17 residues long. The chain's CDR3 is CASTRKQGAFLDTEAFF. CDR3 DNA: TGCGCCAGCACCCGTAAGCAGGGGGCTTTTTTGGACACTGAAGCTTTCTTT.